The 15 T cell receptor beta chains below come from one sample, sequenced in a study of shared clonotypes between healthy human individuals (dated by TCRdb to between 2020 and 2021). Libraries were prepared through the immunoSEQ multiplex PCR assay. Imported from immuneACCESS, the table was reduced by TCRdb to in-frame sequences with V and J called. These copies leave out some clones; in studies compared against another copy, an unresolved V gene accounts for under half, and the cause of the remainder is not known. The sample contains millions of clones, about 95% of them found a single time. More than 0.95% of the sample is in the top ten clones. CD8 naive samples were CD45RO-negative cells positively selected for CCR7, giving a CD45RA+CCR7+ population that excluded TemRA cells. Sequencing was done on a sample of naive CD8+ T cells sorted from blood. The cell subset or site tag for this specimen amounts to: CD45RA+CCR7+. The receptors come from a man between 18 and 35 years old in good health.

The chain combines TRBV4-1 with TRBJ1-4; possible D gene TRBD1, 5 bases. Trimming took off 3 bases at V and 1 base at J, with 6 bases between the two ends. The CDR3 consists of 14 residues. CDR1 and CDR2 (germline): MGHRA, YSYEKL. The CDR3 is CASSHRETNEKLFF. The DNA of the CDR3 is TGCGCCAGCAGCCACAGGGAAACTAATGAAAAACTGTTTTTT.

This clone was detected once. The J gene is TRBJ2-3, the V gene TRBV27; D remains ambiguous. Germline assignment: CDR1 MNHEY and CDR2 SMNVEV (reference sequence). This CDR3 is 15 amino acids long. V dropped 0 bases and J dropped 1 base, with 8 bases sitting between them. The CDR3 here is CASSLSYYGTDTQYF. CDR3 nucleotide sequence: TGTGCCAGCAGTTTATCGTACTACGGCACAGATACGCAGTATTTT.

V and J are TRBV28 and TRBJ2-5, with D possibly being TRBD1 (6 bases). Germline V CDR1 and CDR2: MDHEN, SYDVKM. The V end was cut by 2 bases, the J end by 0 bases, with 25 bases between. The CDR3 extends over 20 amino acids. The chain's CDR3 is CASSLSVGDTGTANQETQYF. The CDR3 DNA sequence: TGTGCCAGCAGTTTAAGCGTGGGGGATACAGGGACGGCGAACCAAGAGACCCAGTACTTC.

The chain couples TRBV10-3 to TRBJ2-7; 10 bases map to TRBD2. V lost 4 bases to trimming and J lost 1 base; unmatched junction nucleotides: 4. Germline values: CDR1 ENHRY, CDR2 SYGVKD. The CDR3 is 15 residues long. CDR3 region: CAISGSSGGSYEQYF. DNA of the CDR3: TGTGCCATCAGTGGGAGTAGCGGGGGGTCCTACGAGCAGTACTTC.

CDR3 bases: TGTGCCAGCAGCTTAGCTAGCGGGGGATACAATGAGCAGTTCTTC. It yields the protein CASSLASGGYNEQFF. The V call is TRBV7-2, the J call TRBJ2-1, with 9 nucleotides matching TRBD2. Germline assignment: CDR1 SGHTA and CDR2 FQGNSA. The J segment lost 4 bases and the V segment lost 0 bases, leaving 1 base of the junction unmatched. The CDR3 consists of 15 residues.

The chain employs TRBV27 and TRBJ2-7; 7 nucleotides line up with TRBD1. Germline CDR1 MNHEY, CDR2 SMNVEV (reference sequence). CDR3 length equals 16 residues. The V gene end was trimmed by 5 bases and the J gene end by 5 bases; junction bases not matched to a gene: 15. The DNA of the CDR3 is TGTGCCAGCAGTCCGACACCGACAGGGTTGGTCAACGAGCAGTACTTC. Amino acids: CASSPTPTGLVNEQYF.

This clone was counted between two and nine times. In the same sample, other DNA sequences code for this CDR3. The genes are TRBV27 and TRBJ1-5, with D uncertain. The CDR3 is made up of 14 amino acids. Trimming left V 2 bases short and J 0 bases short, with 5 bases between. Germline loops: CDR1 MNHEY, CDR2 SMNVEV (reference sequence). CDR3 amino acids: CASSLIGSNQPQHF. Here the CDR3 DNA reads TGTGCCAGCAGTTTAATAGGTAGCAATCAGCCCCAGCATTTT.

The chain links TRBV12-5 to TRBJ1-1; possibly TRBD1 for D (6 bases). V lost 0 bases and J lost 7, with 15 bases in between. CDR3 length equals 15 residues. Per germline, CDR1 LGHNT and CDR2 FRNRAP. CDR3 region: CASGLVVGGADEAFF. CDR3 DNA sequence: TGTGCTAGTGGTTTGGTAGTCGGGGGGGCGGATGAAGCTTTCTTT.

As for this clone: The same CDR3 can be traced to other DNA sequences in this sample. V is TRBV29-1 and J is TRBJ1-4; D remains unclear. Germline CDR1 and CDR2: SQVTM and ANQGSEA. This CDR3 region has 13 residues. Between the trimmed V and J ends, which lost 5 bases and 3 bases, there was a span of 10 bases. The CDR3, as DNA: TGCAGCGTTCTCCAAGGACCTAATGAAAAACTGTTTTTT. This codes for CSVLQGPNEKLFF.

This rearrangement joins TRBV5-6 to TRBJ2-7, with TRBD2 as a possible D gene (5 bases). V dropped 4 bases and J dropped 2 bases, with 16 bases sitting between them. Germline V CDR1 and CDR2: SGHDT, YYEEEE. The CDR3 sequence is 15 residues long. CDR3 nucleotide sequence: TGTGCCAGCAGCCCTTTTAGCGCGGTTCCCTACGAGCAGTACTTC. It codes for CASSPFSAVPYEQYF.

V and J are TRBV9 and TRBJ1-1; D unclear. This CDR3 has 15 residues. From germline, CDR1 is SGDLS and CDR2 YYNGEE. Trimming removed 0 bases at V and 2 bases at J, with 11 bases between. The CDR3 nucleotides read TGTGCCAGCAGCGTAGTTGAAAAGTTAAACACTGAAGCTTTCTTT. This encodes CASSVVEKLNTEAFF.

The chain employs TRBV21-1 and TRBJ2-7; TRBD1 reflects the table's D call only, with no check against the DNA. TRBV21-1 is designated a pseudogene. CDR3 length: 15 residues. The CDR3 region is CASSKVDRGYNEQYF. Written as DNA, the CDR3 is TGTGCCAGCAGCAAAGTGGACAGGGGATATAACGAGCAGTACTTC.

A note on this clone: The same CDR3 arises from other DNA sequences in this sample as well. This sequence joins TRBV6-5 and TRBJ2-6, with D unclear. V was pared by 2 bases and J by 4 bases, with 6 bases between. This CDR3 is built from 14 residues. Germline CDR1 reads MNHEY; CDR2 reads SVGAGI. The CDR3 bases are TGTGCCAGCAGTTACGGGTCAGGGGCCAACGTCCTGACTTTC. It is translated as CASSYGSGANVLTF.

This chain connects TRBV13 to TRBJ1-1; D not resolved. V gave up 5 bases and J gave up 0 bases, with 10 bases separating them. The CDR3 extends over 14 amino acids. CDR1 PRHDT and CDR2 FYEKMQ come from the germline V gene (reference sequence). CDR3 coding DNA: TGTGCCAGCAGCCTAACGACGGTGAACACTGAAGCTTTCTTT. This translates into CASSLTTVNTEAFF.

The chain uses TRBV7-9 and TRBJ2-3; D is unresolved. Deletions cut 6 bases from V and 0 bases from J, with 7 bases between. The CDR3 contains 13 residues. The V gene's germline CDR1 is SEHNR and CDR2 FQNEAQ (reference sequence). CDR3 DNA: TGTGCCAGCAGACGACCTAGCACAGATACGCAGTATTTT. As protein: CASRRPSTDTQYF.